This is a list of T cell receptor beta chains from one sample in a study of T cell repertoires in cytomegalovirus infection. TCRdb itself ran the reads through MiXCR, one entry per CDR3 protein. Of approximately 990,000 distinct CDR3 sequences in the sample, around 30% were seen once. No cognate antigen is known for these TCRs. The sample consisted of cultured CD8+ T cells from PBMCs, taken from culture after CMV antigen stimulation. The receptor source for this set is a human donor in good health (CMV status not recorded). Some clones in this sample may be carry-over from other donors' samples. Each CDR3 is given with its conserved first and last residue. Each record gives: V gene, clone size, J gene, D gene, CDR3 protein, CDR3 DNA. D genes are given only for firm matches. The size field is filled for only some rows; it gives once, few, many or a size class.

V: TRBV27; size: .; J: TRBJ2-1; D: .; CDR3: CASSLYGFVSSYNEQFF; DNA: TGTGCCAGCAGTTTATATGGGTTCGTGAGCTCCTACAATGAGCAGTTCTTC
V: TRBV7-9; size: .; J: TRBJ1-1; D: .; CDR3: CASSFTTLLNTEAFF; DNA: TGTGCCAGCAGCTTTACAACCTTGCTGAACACTGAAGCTTTCTTT
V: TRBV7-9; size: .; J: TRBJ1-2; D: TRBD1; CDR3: CASRSGGRNGYTF; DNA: TGTGCCAGCAGATCAGGGGGGCGGAATGGCTACACCTTC
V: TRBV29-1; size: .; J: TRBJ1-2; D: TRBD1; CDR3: CSADTGGDGYTF; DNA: TGCAGCGCTGATACAGGGGGCGATGGCTACACCTTC
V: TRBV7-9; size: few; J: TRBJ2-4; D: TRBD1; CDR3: CASSPGGRAIQYF; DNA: TGTGCCAGCAGCCCAGGGGGCAGGGCGATTCAGTACTTC
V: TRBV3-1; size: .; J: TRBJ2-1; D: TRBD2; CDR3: CASSQGWRGANYNEQFF; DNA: TGTGCCAGCAGCCAAGGTTGGCGGGGGGCTAACTACAATGAGCAGTTCTTC
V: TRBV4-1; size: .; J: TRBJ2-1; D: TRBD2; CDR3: CASSQLAGGPSPYNEQFF; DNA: TGCGCCAGCAGCCAACTAGCGGGGGGGCCCTCTCCATACAATGAGCAGTTCTTC
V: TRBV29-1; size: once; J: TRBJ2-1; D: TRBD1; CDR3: CSVAGTVTYNEQFF; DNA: TGCAGCGTAGCCGGGACAGTGACCTACAATGAGCAGTTCTTC
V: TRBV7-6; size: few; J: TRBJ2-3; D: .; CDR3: CASRGVDDTQYF; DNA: TGTGCCAGCCGCGGGGTAGACGATACGCAGTATTTT
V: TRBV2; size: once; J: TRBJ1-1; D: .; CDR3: CASSGTDQLLNTEAFF; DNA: TGTGCCAGCAGTGGGACAGACCAACTCCTTAACACTGAAGCTTTCTTT
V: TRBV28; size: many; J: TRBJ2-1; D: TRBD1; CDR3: CASSLTGTDIRDEQFF; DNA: TGTGCCAGCAGTCTTACCGGGACAGATATCAGGGATGAGCAGTTCTTC
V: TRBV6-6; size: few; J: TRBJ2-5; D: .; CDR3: CASSYDGGAHQETQYF; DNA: TGTGCCAGCAGTTACGATGGGGGGGCACACCAAGAGACCCAGTACTTC
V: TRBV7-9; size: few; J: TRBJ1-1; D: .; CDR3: CASSPPEGGWGNEAFF; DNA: TGTGCCAGCAGCCCCCCCGAGGGGGGGTGGGGAAACGAAGCTTTCTTT
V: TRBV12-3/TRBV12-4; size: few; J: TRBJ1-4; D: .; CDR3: CASAFVREVLAANEKLFF; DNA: TGTGCCAGCGCCTTTGTACGGGAGGTGTTGGCAGCTAATGAAAAACTGTTTTTT